Each of the 20 T cell receptor beta chains below was sequenced from the same sample in a study of T cell responses to AZD1222 COVID-19 vaccine. Only in-frame clones appear in the TCRdb table, and some are missing; sequencing was by immunoSEQ multiplex PCR. The sample includes about 170,000 clones, roughly 92% of them seen just once. Sequencing used peripheral blood, obtained on day 0 of AZD1222 vaccination. The receptors were sampled from an adult in good health.

The rearrangement links TRBV27 to TRBJ2-5; 8 nucleotides align to TRBD1. With V trimmed by 5 bases and J by 5 bases, 7 bases remained unmatched. Germline V CDR1 and CDR2: MNHEY, SMNVEV (reference sequence). This CDR3 has 14 amino acids. The CDR3 sequence is CASSLRQGRETQYF. The CDR3 DNA is TGTGCCAGCAGTCTACGACAGGGGCGGGAGACCCAGTACTTC.

This clone was detected only a few times. The chain carries TRBV19 and TRBJ2-7; 9 bases line up with TRBD1. From germline, CDR1 is LNHDA and CDR2 SQIVND (reference sequence). The CDR3 has 14 residues. V was clipped by 6 bases and J by 0 bases; unmatched bases: 3. CDR3: CASRLQGASYEQYF. CDR3 sequence (DNA): TGTGCCAGTAGGTTACAGGGGGCCTCCTACGAGCAGTACTTC.

The J gene is TRBJ2-7, the V gene TRBV7-2, with 11 positions matching TRBD1. The germline gives CDR1 SGHTA, CDR2 FQGNSA. The CDR3 is 15 residues long. V trimming: 2 bases; J trimming: 4 bases; junction bases outside the gene matches: 4. The CDR3 DNA reads as TGTGCCAGCAGCTTATCCGGGACAGGGGGGTACGAGCAGTACTTC. As protein: CASSLSGTGGYEQYF.

About this clone itself: In the same sample, other DNA sequences code for this CDR3. The genes are TRBV7-3 and TRBJ1-1; tentatively, D is TRBD1 (6 bases). This CDR3 contains 13 residues. V lost 3 bases, J lost 2 bases, and 7 bases lay in between. CDR1 is SGHTA, CDR2 FQGTGA, per germline. CDR3 protein: CASSLGQNTEAFF. The CDR3 nucleotides read TGTGCCAGCAGCTTGGGACAAAACACTGAAGCTTTCTTT.

The chain carries TRBV7-9 and TRBJ2-2; D remains unclear. The length of the CDR3 is 15 residues. CDR1 is SEHNR and CDR2 is FQNEAQ in the germline V gene (reference sequence). V lost 2 bases and J 1 base, leaving 8 bases between the germline ends. The CDR3 reads CASSLSQMNTGELFF. In DNA, the CDR3 is TGTGCCAGCAGCTTAAGTCAAATGAACACCGGGGAGCTGTTTTTT.

This clone has only a few counts. The rearrangement links TRBV11-2 to TRBJ1-2, with 7 bases matching TRBD1. There are 13 residues in the CDR3. CDR1 is SGHAT and CDR2 is FQNNGV in the germline V gene. Trimming removed 5 bases from V and 3 bases from J; junction bases left unmatched: 3. The CDR3 here is CASSPDRDYGYTF. The DNA for the CDR3 is TGTGCCAGCAGCCCCGACAGGGACTATGGCTACACCTTC.

This clone was counted a few times. The chain has TRBV5-5 and TRBJ1-1; TRBD1 matches 8 bases. J lost 1 base, V lost 3 bases, and 8 bases had no gene match. Germline values: CDR1 SGHKS, CDR2 YYEKEE (reference sequence). This CDR3 region has 16 residues. CDR3 region: CASSSSGGARNTEAFF. CDR3 sequence (DNA): TGTGCCAGCAGCTCATCAGGGGGCGCGAGGAACACTGAAGCTTTCTTT.

This rearrangement joins TRBV6-4 to TRBJ2-1; the match to TRBD1 covers 7 bases. Germline V gives CDR1 MRHNA, CDR2 SNTAGT. V was clipped by 0 bases and J by 3 bases; unmatched bases: 8. The CDR3 has 17 residues. The CDR3 loop is CASSDSNSAGGYNEQFF. CDR3 nucleotides: TGTGCCAGCAGTGACTCGAACTCCGCAGGGGGCTACAATGAGCAGTTCTTC.

The chain uses TRBV19 and TRBJ2-1; 7 positions agree with TRBD2. The CDR3 length is 13 residues. Germline CDR1 and CDR2: LNHDA and SQIVND (reference sequence). After removal of 7 bases from V and 7 bases from J, the junction contained 7 bases not matched to a gene. CDR3 region: CASKSGTGNEQFF. CDR3 nucleotide sequence: TGTGCCAGTAAGAGCGGGACTGGAAATGAGCAGTTCTTC.

This clone was recorded once. This chain links TRBV5-1 with TRBJ2-6; D unresolved. The CDR3 sequence is 17 residues long. V was pared by 0 bases and J by 2 bases, with 12 bases between. Germline lookup yields CDR1 SGHRS and CDR2 YFSETQ. CDR3 DNA sequence: TGCGCCAGCAGCTTGGCCTCGATGCCTGCTGGGGCCAACGTCCTGACTTTC. Translation: CASSLASMPAGANVLTF.

This chain joins TRBV3-1 (or the pseudogene TRBV3-2) and TRBJ2-7, with D hard to call. The germline V and J ends were trimmed by 3 bases and 6 bases, with 6 bases remaining between them. The germline gives CDR1 LGHDT, CDR2 YNNKEL (reference sequence). The CDR3 length is 11 residues. The chain's CDR3 is CASSHISEQYF. DNA of the CDR3: TGTGCCAGCAGCCATATTAGCGAGCAGTACTTC.

The rearrangement uses TRBV7-2 and TRBJ1-6; weak D call: TRBD1 (6 bases). In germline, CDR1 is SGHTA, CDR2 FQGNSA. The CDR3 runs 16 residues. Trimming removed 0 bases from V and 8 bases from J, with 14 bases in between. The CDR3 is CASSLAVGQQHSPLHF. CDR3 DNA: TGTGCCAGCAGCTTAGCGGTCGGACAGCAGCATTCACCCCTCCACTTT.

V and J are TRBV9 and TRBJ2-1; the match to TRBD2 covers 7 bases. With V trimmed by 0 bases and J by 0 bases, 3 bases remained unmatched. The CDR3 loop spans 16 amino acids. Germline CDR1 is SGDLS and CDR2 is YYNGEE. The CDR3 DNA reads TGTGCCAGCAGCGTAGTAAGCGGGAACTCCTACAATGAGCAGTTCTTC. Translation gives CASSVVSGNSYNEQFF.

This chain joins TRBV15 and TRBJ2-5; no reliable D call. CDR3 size: 13 residues. Trimming took 4 bases from V and 0 from J, leaving 6 bases between them. Germline loops: CDR1 LNHNV, CDR2 YYDKDF (reference sequence). CDR3 residues: CATSIGHQETQYF. CDR3 in DNA: TGTGCCACCAGCATCGGACACCAAGAGACCCAGTACTTC.

This chain links TRBV2 with TRBJ1-2; D is uncertain. Germline CDR1 and CDR2: SNHLY and FYNNEI. V was trimmed by 6 bases and J by 2 bases, leaving 13 bases between them. The CDR3 has 14 amino acids. DNA for the CDR3: TGTGCCAGCAGCCTTGGTACAGAAAACTATGGCTACACCTTC. Translation gives CASSLGTENYGYTF.

The chain uses TRBV4-3 and TRBJ2-3; D is unclear. In germline, CDR1 is LGHNA, CDR2 YSLEER. The V gene lost 0 bases and the J gene lost 10 bases, with 17 bases spanning the gap. The CDR3 sequence is 15 residues long. The CDR3 sequence is CASSQDERYRKAQYF. The CDR3 DNA reads TGCGCCAGCAGCCAAGATGAAAGATACCGAAAGGCGCAGTATTTT.

The rearrangement joins TRBV10-2 to TRBJ1-6, with D unresolved. V was clipped by 6 bases and J by 3 bases, with 9 bases between them. Germline lookup yields CDR1 WSHSY and CDR2 SAAADI. CDR3 length equals 14 residues. The CDR3: CASRPAIYNSPLHF. In DNA form, the CDR3 reads TGCGCCAGCAGGCCCGCAATCTATAATTCACCCCTCCACTTT.

This clone was seen a few times. This chain links TRBV4-1 with TRBJ2-3; 8 bases map to TRBD2. Looked up from germline, CDR1 is MGHRA and CDR2 is YSYEKL. V lost 0 bases, J lost 5 bases, and 4 bases stayed unmatched. The CDR3 is 15 amino acids. CDR3 in DNA: TGCGCCAGCAGCCAAGACCGGGGGGGTGTAGATACGCAGTATTTT. Translating it yields CASSQDRGGVDTQYF.

The chain couples TRBV14 to TRBJ2-1; the D gene could be TRBD1 or TRBD2 (5 bases each). V was pared by 4 bases and J by 0 bases, with 13 bases between. This CDR3 spans 16 amino acids. CDR1 is SGHDN and CDR2 is FVKESK in the germline V gene. The CDR3 nucleotides read TGTGCCAGCAGCCGGCCCGGGGCGGGCTCCTACAATGAGCAGTTCTTC. The encoded protein is CASSRPGAGSYNEQFF.

This clone appeared a single time. The rearrangement links TRBV4-3 to TRBJ2-1; maybe TRBD2 (5 bases). With 0 bases removed from V and 6 bases from J, the gap between germline ends came to 12 bases. This CDR3 contains 15 residues. The germline V gene encodes CDR1 LGHNA and CDR2 YSLEER. The CDR3: CASSQEGNGLNEQFF. In DNA form, the CDR3 reads TGCGCCAGCAGCCAAGAAGGGAACGGACTCAATGAGCAGTTCTTC.